The sequence of this T cell receptor (beta chain) was determined in a study of identical twins (dated by TCRdb to 2015 to 2016). For context, the study as a whole: The study deep-sequenced TCR alpha and beta repertoires from monozygotic twins, unrelated adults of various ages and cord blood to test whether fetal clonotypes persist. To rule out contamination, the twin experiments were replicated at different times with different library preparation protocols. General findings and caveats noted by the study authors: In monozygotic twins, recombination models systematically underestimated out-of-frame TCR alpha sharing, but the models matched the sharing seen between unrelated individuals. Compared with coincidental sharing between unrelated individuals, out-of-frame TCR alpha sequences shared between twins showed an excess of sequences with low generation probability. Because the same donors could not be followed over many years, the conclusions relied on cross-sectional statistical analysis. Fewer insertions were carried by abundant cord blood beta clonotypes, a similar but weaker trend appeared in young adult naive repertoires, and no such trend appeared in memory repertoires. In beta out-of-frame sequences, excess twin sharing was weaker, because having fewer shared sequences lowered the signal-to-noise ratio. Zero-insertion analyses could be partly confounded by invariant T cells such as MAIT and iNKT, although diverse VJ usage argued against such confounding for most clonotypes.

Library construction relied on 5' RACE. TCRdb records Illumina HiSeq 2000 as the sequencer. A universal primer binding site was introduced by template switching, and a unique molecular identifier was present in the final cDNA, enabling accurate counting of TCR cDNA molecules. First-strand cDNA for TCR alpha and beta chains was synthesized from specific primers in the conserved constant-segment region. To control for contamination, each cDNA library was double barcoded with a SMART-Mk sample barcode plus Illumina barcodes. TruSeq adapter sequences and Illumina sample barcodes were added in two successive PCR steps. The TCR alpha and beta cDNA libraries were sequenced on the Illumina HiSeq platform using custom primers. As for how the authors treated the data: MiGEC was used to process raw reads and extract unique molecular identifiers, and MiXCR was used to find CDR3 positions. Recombination models were inferred per individual with the repgenHMM and IGoR tools using an EM algorithm. Shared clonotypes were analyzed with the tcR package in R, and sharing was normalized by the product of cloneset sizes. To study raw recombination free of thymic and clonal selection effects, out-of-frame nonproductive sequences were analyzed. TCRdb took the public reads, trimmed them with fastp at Q25, ran MiXCR for clone calling and kept in-frame beta chains. Records with the same CDR3 protein are collapsed into one entry carrying the most frequent genes and DNA. The authors' filters were not applied to this entry. In this sample the table shows 450,000 or so distinct CDR3 sequences, 12% to 15% of which occur a single time. The ten top clones hold around 0.52% of the sample.

In regard to this clonotype: What antigen it recognizes has not been identified. No base quality values were provided; no much bigger clone lies one nucleotide off.

Every donor was a healthy Caucasian. The twin cohort comprised three pairs of female monozygotic twins, all aged roughly 18 to 29 years. Positive isolation kits from Invitrogen were used to isolate the CD4+ and CD8+ T cell populations. These data also featured in a second study, about yellow fever vaccine responses in identical twins. That second report states: The T cell response to vaccination in identical twins was reported by the authors to appear partly convergent and partly personalized. In the study, vaccine-responding T cell clones were precisely tracked in identical twins.

This sequence was found in a woman younger than 35 in good health. Material for sequencing was CD4+ T cells sorted from blood.

This receptor carries the CDR3 CSGTGTYSEAFF. The DNA is TGCAGCGGGACAGGGACCTATAGTGAAGCTTTCTTT. This receptor chain uses TRBV29-1 and TRBJ1-1; 8 middle bases align to TRBD1. Trimmed from V: 7 bases; trimmed from J: 7 bases; junction bases lacking a gene match: 8. CDR1 and CDR2, looked up from the germline V gene, are SQVTM and ANQGSEA. The CDR3 contains 12 residues, cysteine and phenylalanine counted. Left in the record is the CDR3 DNA by itself, 36 bases read in frame from the first base.